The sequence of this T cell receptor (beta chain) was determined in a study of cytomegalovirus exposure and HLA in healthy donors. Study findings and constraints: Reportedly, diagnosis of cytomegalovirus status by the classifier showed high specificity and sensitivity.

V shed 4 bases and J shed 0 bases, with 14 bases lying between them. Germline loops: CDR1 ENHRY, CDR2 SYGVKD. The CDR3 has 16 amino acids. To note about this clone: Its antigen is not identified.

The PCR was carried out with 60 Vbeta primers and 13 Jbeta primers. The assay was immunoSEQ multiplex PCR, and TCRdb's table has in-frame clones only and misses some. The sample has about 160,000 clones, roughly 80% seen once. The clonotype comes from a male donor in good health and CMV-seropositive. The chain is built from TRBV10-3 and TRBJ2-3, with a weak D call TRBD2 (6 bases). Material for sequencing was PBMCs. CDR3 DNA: TGTGCCATCAGTGCGGCGGGACCCGAGAGCACAGATACGCAGTATTTT. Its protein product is CAISAAGPESTDTQYF.